This is a list of T cell receptor beta chains from one sample in a study of cytomegalovirus exposure and HLA in healthy donors. Libraries were prepared by immunoSEQ multiplex PCR; TCRdb keeps only in-frame clonotypes and omits some of them. The data show 110,000 or so clones, with 76% seen just once and 7.5% to 9% held by the top ten. Sequencing input: PBMCs. The receptors were sampled from a man aged 40-50 years in good health and CMV-seropositive. CDR3s include the opening cysteine and the closing phenylalanine or tryptophan. A D gene is named only where the DNA matches it firmly. Size values are once, few and many counts, or a class for expanded clones, and some rows have none.

J gene,V gene,clone size,D gene,CDR3 protein,CDR3 DNA
TRBJ2-3,TRBV19,-,-,CASSVSLSGLGTDTQYF,TGTGCCAGTAGTGTCTCCCTTAGCGGATTGGGAACAGATACGCAGTATTTT
TRBJ1-3,TRBV7-9,-,-,CASSPTGGRGGNTIYF,TGTGCCAGCAGCCCGACGGGGGGCAGGGGTGGAAACACCATATATTTT
TRBJ2-4,TRBV30,-,TRBD2,CAWSFPGLGGKNSQYF,TGTGCCTGGAGCTTCCCGGGACTAGGAGGCAAAAACAGTCAGTACTTC
TRBJ2-5,TRBV28,few,TRBD1,CASSLDRNQETQYF,TGTGCCAGCAGTTTGGACAGGAACCAAGAGACCCAGTACTTC
TRBJ1-2,TRBV5-1,-,-,CASSLGGTRANYGYTF,TGCGCCAGCAGCTTGGGAGGGACAAGGGCTAACTATGGCTACACCTTC
TRBJ2-7,TRBV6-1,many,-,CASSEDEIYEQYF,TGTGCCAGCAGTGAAGATGAGATCTACGAGCAGTACTTC
TRBJ2-5,TRBV5-4,-,-,CASSLDLETQYF,TGTGCCAGCAGCTTGGATCTGGAGACCCAGTACTTC
TRBJ2-7,TRBV10-3,once,-,CAISESSYEQYF,TGTGCCATCAGTGAGTCTTCATACGAGCAGTACTTC
TRBJ1-2,TRBV14,few,TRBD1,CASSQVRDRGRGYGYTF,TGTGCCAGCAGCCAAGTCCGGGACAGGGGGAGGGGCTATGGCTACACCTTC
TRBJ2-2,TRBV28,once,-,CASSLPPIEVGELFF,TGTGCCAGCAGTTTACCCCCAATTGAGGTCGGGGAGCTGTTTTTT
TRBJ2-5,TRBV28,-,-,CASTPRGGGETQYF,TGTGCCAGCACTCCGAGGGGGGGTGGGGAGACCCAGTACTTC
TRBJ1-4,TRBV6-6,-,TRBD1,CASRPGGNEKLFF,TGTGCCAGCAGACCAGGGGGGAATGAAAAACTGTTTTTT